This T cell receptor beta chain was retrieved from a study of blood T cell repertoires in COVID-19. About the study: T cells, B-cell-depleted T cells, or PBMCs provided the cDNA or gDNA that served as material.

Per the authors' pipeline: Amplification of reference gene primers was used by the study to estimate nucleated cell counts. Measured with immunoSEQ multiplex PCR; TCRdb has only the in-frame clones, and not every one. D and trimming were read from the DNA, whereas the V and J calls and clone size are those reported in that table. The table shows nearly 250,000 clones, with about 82% occurring only once. V was clipped by 2 bases and J by 0 bases, with 14 bases between them. The germline gives CDR1 SGHDN, CDR2 FVKESK. This CDR3 is built from 18 residues. Study members were between roughly 18 and 100 years old and lived in about two dozen US regions.

The chain carries TRBV14 and TRBJ1-6, with D possibly TRBD1 on 6 matching bases. This sequence originates from a woman aged 50 to 60 with acute COVID-19. The sample was PBMCs or T cells enriched from blood (not recorded which). DNA for the CDR3: TGTGCCAGCAGCCAAAAACAGGGTCCAAGCTCCTATAATTCACCCCTCCACTTT. It specifies CASSQKQGPSSYNSPLHF.